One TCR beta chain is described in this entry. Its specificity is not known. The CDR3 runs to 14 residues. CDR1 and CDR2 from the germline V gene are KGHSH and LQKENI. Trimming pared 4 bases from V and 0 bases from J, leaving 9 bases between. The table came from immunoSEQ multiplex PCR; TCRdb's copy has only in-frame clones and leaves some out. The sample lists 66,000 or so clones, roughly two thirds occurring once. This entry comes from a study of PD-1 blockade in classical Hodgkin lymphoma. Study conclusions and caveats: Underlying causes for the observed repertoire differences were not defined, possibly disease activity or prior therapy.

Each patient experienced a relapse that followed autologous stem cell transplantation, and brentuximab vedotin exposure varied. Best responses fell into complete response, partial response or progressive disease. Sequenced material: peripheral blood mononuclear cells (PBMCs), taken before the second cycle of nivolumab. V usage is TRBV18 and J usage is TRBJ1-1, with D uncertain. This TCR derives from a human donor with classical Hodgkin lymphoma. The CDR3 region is CASSQRAVNTEAFF. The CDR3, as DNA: TGTGCCAGCTCACAAAGGGCAGTGAACACTGAAGCTTTCTTT.